Presented here are 11 T cell receptor beta chains from one specimen sequenced in a study of cytomegalovirus exposure and HLA in healthy donors (dated by TCRdb to the late 2010s). Library construction relied on the immunoSEQ multiplex PCR assay. For the multiplex PCR, a mixture combining 60 forward primers for TCR Vbeta segments and 13 reverse primers for TCR Jbeta segments was used. TCRdb mirrors the immuneACCESS table, restricted to in-frame sequences. Some clones are absent from its copies; in checked studies, under half trace to an unresolved V gene, and the reason for the others is unknown. This sample holds some 180,000 clones; 65% to 90% were observed only once. Approximately 2.4% of the sample goes to the ten largest clones. The sequencing input was PBMCs. The source of these receptors is a male donor in good health and CMV-seronegative.

The chain links TRBV21-1 to TRBJ2-2; whether TRBD1, the table's D call, matches the DNA was not checked. TRBV21-1 corresponds to a pseudogene. CDR3 length: 20 residues. The CDR3 is CASSTCVRGTDDPNTGELFF. CDR3 nucleotides: TGTGCCAGCAGCACTTGCGTCAGGGGGACCGATGACCCGAACACCGGGGAGCTGTTTTTT.

This chain links TRBV19 with TRBJ1-1; D is perhaps TRBD1 (6 bases). V lost 7 bases and J 10 bases, leaving 19 bases between the germline ends. CDR1 LNHDA and CDR2 SQIVND come from the germline V gene (reference sequence). This CDR3 spans 13 amino acids. DNA of the CDR3: TGTGCCAGTAAAGATCGGGGGGCGAATGGAGCTTTCTTT. Amino acid sequence: CASKDRGANGAFF.

The table lists this clone with a count of one. V and J are TRBV5-1 and TRBJ1-1, with 7 bases that match TRBD1. CDR1 is SGHRS and CDR2 is YFSETQ in the germline V gene. CDR3 size: 13 residues. The V segment lost 0 bases and the J segment 11 bases; nucleotides outside the gene matches: 7. The CDR3 DNA sequence: TGCGCCAGCAGCTTGGCGGGACAGTTTGGGGCTTTCTTT. It is translated as CASSLAGQFGAFF.

The chain joins TRBV4-1 to TRBJ1-2; D is unresolved. Looked up from germline, CDR1 is MGHRA and CDR2 is YSYEKL. V lost 0 bases to trimming and J lost 8 bases, with 13 bases between them. This CDR3 region has 14 residues. The CDR3 DNA sequence: TGCGCCAGCAGCCAAGAAGGGCAGGACTCCGGCTACACCTTC. Translating gives CASSQEGQDSGYTF.

This chain uses TRBV4-3 with TRBJ1-4; no reliable D call. This CDR3 comprises 15 residues. Looked up from germline, CDR1 is LGHNA and CDR2 is YSLEER. The V and J ends lost 3 bases and 2 bases respectively, with 10 bases between them. As DNA, the CDR3 is TGCGCCAGCAGCCAGGAACAGTATACTAATGAAAAACTGTTTTTT. Translating it yields CASSQEQYTNEKLFF.

The J gene is TRBJ1-5, the V gene TRBV5-1; no reliable D call. The ends were cut back, 4 bases at V and 0 bases at J, with 14 bases in the middle. This CDR3 is built from 16 residues. Germline V gene data show CDR1 as SGHRS and CDR2 as YFSETQ. CDR3 nucleotide sequence: TGCGCCAGCAGCCCGAGCGGATCCTATAGCAATCAGCCCCAGCATTTT. Its protein is CASSPSGSYSNQPQHF.

The V gene is TRBV7-9, the J gene TRBJ1-6; 11 bases align to TRBD1. The V and J ends lost 6 bases and 11 bases, in that order; junction bases with no gene match: 15. Germline CDR1 SEHNR, CDR2 FQNEAQ (reference sequence). This CDR3 region has 17 residues. In DNA form, the CDR3 reads TGTGCCAGCAGTTTTGCCGGGACAGGGGGTTTAATGGCACCCCTCCACTTT. Its translation: CASSFAGTGGLMAPLHF. Full variable domain (rest looked up from reference TRBV7-9 and TRBJ1-6): DTGVSQNPRHKITKRGQNVTFRCDPISEHNRLYWYRQTLGQGPEFLTYFQNEAQLEKSRLLSDRFSAERPKGSFSTLEIQRTEQGDSAMYLCASSFAGTGGLMAPLHFGNGTRLTVT.

This chain uses TRBV14 with TRBJ2-5; 11 nucleotides match TRBD2. CDR1 is SGHDN, CDR2 FVKESK, per germline. V trimming: 3 bases; J trimming: 5 bases; junction bases outside the gene matches: 8. The length of the CDR3 is 16 residues. The DNA of the CDR3 is TGTGCCAGCAGCCACCCCTTAGCGGGGGGGCCGGAGACCCAGTACTTC. Translated: CASSHPLAGGPETQYF.

CDR3 sequence reads: CATSRQLPNYGYTF. In DNA, the CDR3 is TGTGCCACCAGCCGACAGCTACCTAACTATGGCTACACCTTC. The chain joins TRBV15 to TRBJ1-2, with D maybe TRBD1 (5 bases). Trimming removed 5 bases from V and 0 bases from J, with 10 bases in between. Germline V lookup: CDR1 LNHNV, CDR2 YYDKDF (reference sequence). This CDR3 has 14 amino acids.

The chain uses TRBV6-5 and TRBJ2-7; tentative D call: TRBD1 (6 bases). The CDR3 is made up of 14 amino acids. Germline assignment: CDR1 MNHEY and CDR2 SVGAGI. The V gene lost 4 bases and the J gene lost 6 bases, with 16 bases spanning the gap. CDR3 loop: CASSLQGPGGEQYF. The CDR3, as DNA: TGTGCCAGCAGTTTACAGGGACCCGGAGGCGAGCAGTACTTC.

The chain couples TRBV5-1 to TRBJ1-1; the D is unclear. CDR3 length: 15 residues. V lost 1 base and J lost 4, with 14 bases in between. Germline V gene lookup returns CDR1 SGHRS and CDR2 YFSETQ. The CDR3: CASSLPEGTPTEAFF. DNA for the CDR3: TGCGCCAGCAGCTTGCCCGAGGGCACCCCCACTGAAGCTTTCTTT.